This T cell receptor beta chain stems from a study of T cells in Graves' hyperthyroidism and ophthalmopathy. Study-level information: The initial diagnosis was the point when peripheral blood was collected, ahead of any treatment.

RNA transcripts gave rise to amplified TCR beta CDR3 regions. HTBI primers were employed in a first-round RT-PCR of the TCR CDR3. TCRdb recomputed calls from the multiplex PCR reads with MiXCR, one row per CDR3 protein. The table shows approximately 600,000 distinct CDR3 sequences, with 11% to 15% occurring only once. V lost 2 bases and J 4 bases, leaving 6 bases between the germline ends. The CDR3 has 13 amino acids. From germline, CDR1 is SNHLY and CDR2 FYNNEI. This clonotype was seen repeatedly, ten times or more. What it binds is not known. Points from the study as a whole: Ophthalmopathy, as predicted by the model, came a median around 6 months after the prediction.

This receptor was taken from a woman under 30 with Graves' ophthalmopathy. The specimen was blood. The chain couples TRBV2 to TRBJ1-5, with TRBD1 as a possible D gene (6 bases). CDR3 in DNA: TGTGCCAGCAGTGAACAGGGGAATCAGCCCCAGCATTTT. Protein product: CASSEQGNQPQHF. The entire variable domain, with the rest obtained from reference TRBV2 and TRBJ1-5, is as follows: EPEVTQTPSHQVTQMGQEVILRCVPISNHLYFYWYRQILGQKVEFLVSFYNNEISEKSEIFDDQFSVERPDGSNFTLKIRSTKLEDSAMYFCASSEQGNQPQHFGDGTRLSIL.